These 30 T cell receptor beta chains were sequenced from one sample in a study of T cells expressing NK-cell markers. TCRdb re-analyzed the 5' RACE reads; it lists each CDR3 protein once, without DNA. The sample yields a few hundred thousand distinct CDR3 sequences, of which the top ten take up 5% to 5.5%. Source material: blood T cells: a sorted CD56 or NKG2C T cell subset, CD4+ or CD8+ T cells, or bulk PBMC T cells (not recorded which). The origin of the receptors is a man aged 18 to 69 in good health.

The chain combines TRBV12-3 or TRBV12-4 with TRBJ2-5. This CDR3 is built from 15 residues. The CDR3 protein is CASSLWVQDQETQYF.

J is TRBJ2-5 and V is TRBV6-5; as DNA is missing, the TRBD1 call by TCRdb cannot be tested. Germline V gene sequence: CDR1 MNHEY, CDR2 SVGAGI. The CDR3 is 15 residues long. The CDR3: CASISRYRVGETQYF.

The chain combines TRBV15 with TRBJ2-7; absent DNA, TCRdb's TRBD2 call cannot be checked. Germline V gives CDR1 LNHNV, CDR2 YYDKDF (reference sequence). This CDR3 has 16 amino acids. CDR3 sequence: CATSRDIGASPTRTYF.

The CDR3 reads CASSEYRDPLEQYF. V and J are TRBV2 and TRBJ2-7; TCRdb designates TRBD1, a call that cannot be tested without DNA. Germline lookup yields CDR1 SNHLY and CDR2 FYNNEI. The CDR3 is 14 residues long.

The chain recombines TRBV19 with TRBJ2-7; without DNA, the TCRdb call of TRBD2 cannot be checked. This CDR3 comprises 15 residues. The germline gives CDR1 LNHDA, CDR2 SQIVND (reference sequence). The CDR3 region is CASSRTSVGSYEQYF.

J is TRBJ1-1 and V is TRBV28; the D call of TRBD1 rests on TCRdb alone, since no DNA is present to check it. From germline, CDR1 is MDHEN and CDR2 SYDVKM. The CDR3 has 15 amino acids. CDR3 residues: CASSLGTGGSPEAFF.

The chain has TRBV18 and TRBJ2-1; TCRdb names TRBD2, which stays unverified in the absence of DNA. CDR3 length equals 15 residues. Looked up from germline, CDR1 is KGHSH and CDR2 is LQKENI. This CDR3 reads CASSPPSSPRDEQFF.

The chain employs TRBV6-1 and TRBJ2-7; TCRdb selects TRBD2, and the lack of DNA leaves this call unchecked. Germline V lookup: CDR1 MNHNS, CDR2 SASEGT. This CDR3 is 15 amino acids long. CDR3: CASSPAWDSSYEQYF.

The chain employs TRBV11-3 and TRBJ2-1; the TCRdb call, TRBD1, lacks DNA for checking. Germline lookup yields CDR1 SGHNT and CDR2 YENEEA. The CDR3 extends over 15 amino acids. CDR3 region: CASSLGGTNYNEQFF.

The chain combines TRBV5-4 with TRBJ2-1; checking the TCRdb D call of TRBD2 is not possible without DNA. Germline-derived CDR1 and CDR2 are SGHNT and YYREEE (reference sequence). The CDR3 runs 16 residues. The CDR3 reads CASSLGGTSLTYEQFF. Combining the CDR3 with reference TRBV5-4 and TRBJ2-1 gives the whole variable domain ETGVTQSPTHLIKTRGQQVTLRCSSQSGHNTVSWYQQALGQGPQFIFQYYREEENGRGNFPPRFSGLQFPNYSSELNVNALELDDSALYLCASSLGGTSLTYEQFFGPGTRLTVL.

The chain employs TRBV29-1 and TRBJ2-4; the D call from TCRdb, TRBD1, cannot be confirmed without DNA. CDR1 is SQVTM, CDR2 ANQGSEA, per germline. This CDR3 is 14 amino acids long. The CDR3: CSTRGGNTKNIQYF.

The rearrangement joins TRBV12-5 to TRBJ2-1; TCRdb's assignment of TRBD1 cannot be checked, as there is no DNA. Germline-derived CDR1 and CDR2 are LGHNT and FRNRAP. The CDR3 runs to 17 residues. This CDR3 is CASGLVRGFTSTNEQFF.

The chain employs TRBV20-1 and TRBJ2-3; the D call from TCRdb, TRBD1, cannot be confirmed without DNA. The length of the CDR3 is 15 residues. Germline loops: CDR1 DFQATT, CDR2 SNEGSKA (reference sequence). This CDR3 is CSARAPGLAKDTQYF.

The CDR3 sequence: CSAREGQRGPDNTRYEQYF. The chain recombines TRBV20-1 with TRBJ2-7; absent DNA, TCRdb's TRBD1 call cannot be checked. Germline V CDR1 and CDR2: DFQATT, SNEGSKA (reference sequence). The CDR3 loop spans 19 amino acids.

The rearrangement links TRBV11-2 to TRBJ2-7. CDR3 length: 13 amino acids. Germline assignment: CDR1 SGHAT and CDR2 FQNNGV. The CDR3 protein is CASTQLSSYEQYF.

The CDR3 is CASSPPEGATTGELFF. The chain combines TRBV18 with TRBJ2-2; TCRdb's D call, TRBD1, is unchecked because there is no DNA. The CDR3 is made up of 16 amino acids. Per the germline V gene, CDR1 is KGHSH and CDR2 is LQKENI. Looking up the rest from reference TRBV18 and TRBJ2-2 gives the full variable domain: NAGVMQNPRHLVRRRGQEARLRCSPMKGHSHVYWYRQLPEEGLKFMVYLQKENIIDESGMPKERFSAEFPKEGPSILRIQQVVRGDSAAYFCASSPPEGATTGELFFGEGSRLTVL.

The genes are TRBV6-5 and TRBJ2-3; TCRdb calls TRBD1, which cannot be checked without DNA. CDR1 MNHEY and CDR2 SVGAGI come from the germline V gene. The CDR3 totals 18 residues. The CDR3 sequence is CASSYGPGGTGSTDTQYF.

The chain uses TRBV7-3 and TRBJ2-5; TCRdb lists TRBD2, though no DNA is available to test this call. Per germline, CDR1 SGHTA and CDR2 FQGTGA. The CDR3 totals 15 residues. This CDR3 reads CASSLRAGGQETQYF.

The chain recombines TRBV20-1 with TRBJ2-7; checking the TCRdb D call of TRBD1 is not possible without DNA. This CDR3 is built from 16 residues. Per germline, CDR1 DFQATT and CDR2 SNEGSKA (reference sequence). This chain's CDR3 is CSARGGGGARPYEQYF.

The chain couples TRBV10-3 to TRBJ2-1; TCRdb proposes TRBD1, but this gene call is untestable without DNA. The length of the CDR3 is 19 residues. CDR1 ENHRY and CDR2 SYGVKD come from the germline V gene. CDR3 in amino acids: CAISDPVRAFEGFYNEQFF.

This chain links TRBV7-2 with TRBJ2-7; there is no DNA to check the TCRdb D call of TRBD2. This CDR3 has 15 residues. Per the germline V gene, CDR1 is SGHTA and CDR2 is FQGNSA. CDR3 loop: CASSLTSGNSYEQYF.

The V call is TRBV20-1, the J call TRBJ1-3; the TCRdb D gene call, TRBD1, has no DNA to confirm it. Germline V gene data show CDR1 as DFQATT and CDR2 as SNEGSKA (reference sequence). The CDR3 contains 14 residues. This CDR3 is CSATGGGAKNTIYF.

The genes are TRBV30 and TRBJ1-4. The CDR3 length is 13 residues. Germline values: CDR1 GTSNPN, CDR2 SVGIG (reference sequence). The CDR3 loop reads CAWAGGIREKLFF.

This chain joins TRBV6-1 and TRBJ1-6. The CDR3 runs 13 residues. Germline V CDR1 and CDR2: MNHNS, SASEGT. CDR3 region: CASRTTVLSPLHF.

The chain couples TRBV15 to TRBJ2-1; there is no DNA to check the TCRdb D call of TRBD1. The CDR3 sequence is 14 residues long. Germline V gene data show CDR1 as LNHNV and CDR2 as YYDKDF (reference sequence). The CDR3 reads CATSKDGGAYEQFF.

The rearrangement links TRBV7-9 to TRBJ2-2; TCRdb gives TRBD1 as the D gene, but with no DNA this cannot be confirmed. This CDR3 region has 16 residues. The germline V gene encodes CDR1 SEHNR and CDR2 FQNEAQ (reference sequence). This chain's CDR3 is CASSQGQGGRTGELFF.

The chain couples TRBV21-1 to TRBJ2-5; TCRdb selects TRBD1, and the lack of DNA leaves this call unchecked. TRBV21-1 has pseudogene status. The length of the CDR3 is 16 residues. The CDR3 protein is CASSIQGTLKQETQYF.

The chain recombines TRBV6-1 with TRBJ2-6. Germline CDR1 is MNHNS and CDR2 is SASEGT. This CDR3 is built from 15 residues. The CDR3 reads CASRTTTSGANVLTF.

The chain joins TRBV25-1 to TRBJ2-5. This CDR3 has 11 residues. The germline gives CDR1 MGHDK, CDR2 SYGVNS. The chain's CDR3 is CASSGRETQYF. Complete variable domain (other parts from reference TRBV25-1 and TRBJ2-5): EADIYQTPRYLVIGTGKKITLECSQTMGHDKMYWYQQDPGMELHLIHYSYGVNSTEKGDLSSESTVSRIRTEHFPLTLESARPSHTSQYLCASSGRETQYFGPGTRLLVL.

The chain combines TRBV5-1 with TRBJ2-1. Germline V lookup: CDR1 SGHRS, CDR2 YFSETQ. This CDR3 contains 15 residues. CDR3 loop: CASRLLGASTDEQFF.